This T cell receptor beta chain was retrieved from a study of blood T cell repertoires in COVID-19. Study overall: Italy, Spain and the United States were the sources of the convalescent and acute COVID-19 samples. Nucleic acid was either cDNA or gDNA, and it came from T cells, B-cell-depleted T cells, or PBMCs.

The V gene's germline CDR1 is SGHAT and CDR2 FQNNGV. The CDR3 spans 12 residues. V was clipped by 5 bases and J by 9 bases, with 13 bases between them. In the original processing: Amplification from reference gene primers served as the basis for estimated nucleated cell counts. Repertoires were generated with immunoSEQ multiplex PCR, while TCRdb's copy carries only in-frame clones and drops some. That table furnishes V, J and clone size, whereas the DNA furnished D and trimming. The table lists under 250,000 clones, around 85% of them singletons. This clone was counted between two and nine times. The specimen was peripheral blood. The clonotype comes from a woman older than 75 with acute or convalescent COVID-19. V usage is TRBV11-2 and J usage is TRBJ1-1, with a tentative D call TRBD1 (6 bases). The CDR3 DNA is TGTGCCAGCAGCCCATCCGGGACAAAAGCTTTCTTT. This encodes CASSPSGTKAFF.